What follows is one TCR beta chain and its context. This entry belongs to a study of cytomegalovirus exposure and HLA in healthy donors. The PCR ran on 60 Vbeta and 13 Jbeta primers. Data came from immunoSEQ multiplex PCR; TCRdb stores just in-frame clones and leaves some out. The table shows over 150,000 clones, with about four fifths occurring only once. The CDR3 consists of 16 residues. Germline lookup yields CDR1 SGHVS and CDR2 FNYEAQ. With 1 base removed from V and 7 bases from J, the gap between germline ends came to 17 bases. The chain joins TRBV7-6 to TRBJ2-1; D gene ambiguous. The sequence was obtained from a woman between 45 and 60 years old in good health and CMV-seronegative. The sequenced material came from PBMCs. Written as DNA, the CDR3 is TGTGCCAGCAGCTTAGAGGTTTTAGACTTCGGGAATGAGCAGTTCTTC. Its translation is CASSLEVLDFGNEQFF.